This T cell receptor beta chain was sequenced during a study of tumor-infiltrating lymphocytes in primary liver carcinoma. This CDR3 spans 14 amino acids. V dropped 0 bases and J dropped 6 bases, with 10 bases sitting between them. Germline V lookup: CDR1 SGHKS, CDR2 YYEKEE (reference sequence). This clonotype was seen repeatedly, ten times or more. Germline DNA was also extracted, with blood RNA taken from unsorted whole blood. Priming with a constant-region primer yielded TCR beta cDNA from about 540 ng total RNA. Each TCR beta library was derived from three nested multiplex PCR rounds that employed slightly modified ARM-PCR. TRBV1-TRBV30 forward primers paired with a C-beta reverse primer were used in the first two PCR rounds, which ran roughly 10 cycles each. MiXCR, applied by TCRdb to the multiplex PCR reads, yields one record per CDR3 protein. The table shows about 200,000 distinct CDR3 sequences, with roughly two thirds occurring only once.

The receptor comes from a woman aged 55 to 70 with primary liver carcinoma and hepatitis B virus infection. V is TRBV5-5 and J is TRBJ2-1, with D perhaps TRBD2 (6 bases). Sequencing input: peripheral blood. The CDR3 is CASSLDFGGNEQFF. For the CDR3, the DNA is TGTGCCAGCAGCTTGGACTTCGGGGGCAATGAGCAGTTCTTC.